Listed here are 14 T cell receptor beta chains from one sample, sequenced in a study of T-cell reconstitution after alpha-beta-depleted transplantation in children. Unique molecular identifiers tagged the TCRbeta library. TCRdb re-derived calls from the PCR reads in MiXCR, one entry per CDR3 protein. The table records 900,000 or so distinct CDR3 sequences, roughly 16% of them present only once. The sample consisted of PBMCs, mostly from graft donor cells, taken 360 days after TCRalphabeta/CD19-depleted stem cell transplant. The receptor source for this set is a male patient younger than 18 who had a stem cell transplant for acute lymphoblastic leukemia, so the T cells may come from the graft donor.

This clonotype was seen at least ten times. The J gene is TRBJ1-1, the V gene TRBV10-3; tentative D call: TRBD1 (6 bases). Germline assignment: CDR1 ENHRY and CDR2 SYGVKD. The CDR3 is made up of 13 amino acids. V lost 8 bases and J 3 bases, leaving 13 bases between the germline ends. CDR3 nucleotides: TGTGCCATCCAGGGGTTGGGGTACACTGAAGCTTTCTTT. This codes for CAIQGLGYTEAFF.

This clonotype has only a few counts. This chain connects TRBV25-1 to TRBJ1-1; 8 bases match TRBD1. CDR3 length equals 14 residues. CDR1 and CDR2 from the germline V gene are MGHDK and SYGVNS. J lost 4 bases, V lost 6 bases, and 7 bases had no gene match. This chain's CDR3 is CASSPQGARTEAFF. The CDR3 nucleotides read TGTGCCAGCAGCCCTCAGGGGGCGCGCACTGAAGCTTTCTTT.

The chain joins TRBV9 to TRBJ2-2; D is uncertain. This CDR3 has 18 residues. Germline lookup yields CDR1 SGDLS and CDR2 YYNGEE. The V gene lost 0 bases and the J gene lost 5 bases, with 20 bases spanning the gap. CDR3 sequence (DNA): TGTGCCAGCAGCGTAGAAGCTGAGGCCCCTCTTCTGACCGGGGAGCTGTTTTTT. Translation gives CASSVEAEAPLLTGELFF.

Many counts were recorded for this clonotype. The chain uses TRBV4-2 and TRBJ2-1, with 13 bases that match TRBD2. With 1 base clipped from V and 10 bases from J, the junction kept 10 bases outside the gene matches. The CDR3 is made up of 17 amino acids. Per germline, CDR1 LGHNA and CDR2 YNFKEQ. The CDR3 coding sequence is TGTGCCAGCAGCCAAGGCGGGACTAGCGGGGCCTTTAACGAGCAGTTCTTC. This encodes CASSQGGTSGAFNEQFF.

Here the CDR3 reads CASSSGTGGVGTEAFF. CDR3 nucleotide sequence: TGTGCCAGCAGCTCTGGGACAGGGGGCGTCGGGACTGAAGCTTTCTTT. This chain connects TRBV11-2 to TRBJ1-1; TRBD1 matches 12 bases. The germline gives CDR1 SGHAT, CDR2 FQNNGV. V trimming: 4 bases; J trimming: 5 bases; junction bases outside the gene matches: 8. The CDR3 has 16 amino acids. Full variable domain (remainder filled in from reference TRBV11-2 and TRBJ1-1): EAGVAQSPRYKIIEKRQSVAFWCNPISGHATLYWYQQILGQGPKLLIQFQNNGVVDDSQLPKDRFSAERLKGVDSTLKIQPAKLEDSAVYLCASSSGTGGVGTEAFFGQGTRLTVV.

CDR3 bases: TGTGCCAGCAGCCTGAACGGGGGAGCCTACGAGCAGTACTTC. It is translated as CASSLNGGAYEQYF. The chain links TRBV27 to TRBJ2-7; D is possibly TRBD2 (6 bases). Germline V gene lookup returns CDR1 MNHEY and CDR2 SMNVEV (reference sequence). V lost 6 bases and J 2 bases, leaving 14 bases between the germline ends. CDR3 size: 14 residues.

In its sample, this clonotype was seen once. V and J are TRBV2 and TRBJ1-5, with TRBD1 identical over 12 bases. J gave up 6 bases and V 7 bases, and 4 bases lay outside the gene matches. This CDR3 region has 14 residues. Germline V gene sequence: CDR1 SNHLY, CDR2 FYNNEI. The CDR3 nucleotides read TGTGCCAGCACGGGGACAGGGGGCGGTCAGCCCCAGCATTTT. Translating gives CASTGTGGGQPQHF. The complete variable domain, with remaining parts taken from reference TRBV2 and TRBJ1-5, reads EPEVTQTPSHQVTQMGQEVILRCVPISNHLYFYWYRQILGQKVEFLVSFYNNEISEKSEIFDDQFSVERPDGSNFTLKIRSTKLEDSAMYFCASTGTGGGQPQHFGDGTRLSIL.

This clonotype was picked up a small number of times. V usage is TRBV11-2 and J usage is TRBJ2-7; D is undetermined. The CDR3 totals 11 residues. Trimming took 7 bases from V and 2 from J, leaving 6 bases between them. Germline CDR1 is SGHAT and CDR2 is FQNNGV. The CDR3 reads CASKRTYEQYF. As DNA, the CDR3 is TGTGCCAGCAAACGGACCTACGAGCAGTACTTC. Full variable domain (outside the CDR3, taken from reference TRBV11-2 and TRBJ2-7): EAGVAQSPRYKIIEKRQSVAFWCNPISGHATLYWYQQILGQGPKLLIQFQNNGVVDDSQLPKDRFSAERLKGVDSTLKIQPAKLEDSAVYLCASKRTYEQYFGPGTRLTVT.

The CDR3 DNA follows: TGCGCCAGCAGCCAAGTTGGGAGACTAGCGGGCGGTAATGAGCAGTTCTTC. Its protein product is CASSQVGRLAGGNEQFF. V usage is TRBV4-1 and J usage is TRBJ2-1, with 10 nucleotides matching TRBD2. The J segment lost 7 bases and the V segment lost 1 base, leaving 10 bases of the junction unmatched. The CDR3 totals 17 residues. The germline CDR1 and CDR2 sequences are MGHRA and YSYEKL.

This clonotype turned up a few times. The chain carries TRBV5-1 and TRBJ2-1, with TRBD1 matching 8 bases. The CDR3 runs to 15 residues. V shed 1 base, J shed 3 bases, and the junction held 3 bases outside the gene matches. Per germline, CDR1 SGHRS and CDR2 YFSETQ. The CDR3 here is CASSLLGQGYNEQFF. CDR3 DNA: TGCGCCAGCAGCTTGCTCGGACAGGGCTACAATGAGCAGTTCTTC. Using reference TRBV5-1 and TRBJ2-1 for the parts outside the CDR3, the full variable domain is KAGVTQTPRYLIKTRGQQVTLSCSPISGHRSVSWYQQTPGQGLQFLFEYFSETQRNKGNFPGRFSGRQFSNSRSEMNVSTLELGDSALYLCASSLLGQGYNEQFFGPGTRLTVL.

This clonotype was picked up a small number of times. The chain carries TRBV5-1 and TRBJ2-1; D perhaps matches TRBD1 (7 bases). CDR1 is SGHRS and CDR2 is YFSETQ in the germline V gene. Trimming shortened V by 4 bases and J by 3 bases, and 17 bases separated the two germline ends. This CDR3 comprises 16 residues. The CDR3 protein is CASSIVQGGNYNEQFF. The CDR3 region has the DNA TGCGCCAGCAGCATAGTCCAGGGGGGCAACTACAATGAGCAGTTCTTC.

The V call is TRBV9, the J call TRBJ2-4, with TRBD1 matching over 11 bases. The CDR3 length is 16 residues. Trimming cost V 0 bases and J 7 bases; bases outside gene matches: 6. CDR1 SGDLS and CDR2 YYNGEE come from the germline V gene. CDR3 residues: CASSVAGQGAFNIQYF. CDR3 in DNA: TGTGCCAGCAGCGTAGCTGGACAGGGGGCGTTTAACATTCAGTACTTC.

The chain has TRBV7-3 and TRBJ2-1; 7 bases map to TRBD2. Unmatched junction bases numbered 7, after V lost 5 bases and J lost 0 bases. This CDR3 has 16 amino acids. CDR1 and CDR2 from the germline V gene are SGHTA and FQGTGA. The CDR3 nucleotides are TGTGCCAGCAGCGCGTCACTAGCGAGCTCCTACAATGAGCAGTTCTTC. It is translated as CASSASLASSYNEQFF.

J is TRBJ1-2 and V is TRBV28; D remains unclear. V was clipped by 8 bases and J by 7 bases, with 20 bases between them. The CDR3 contains 14 residues. Germline values: CDR1 MDHEN, CDR2 SYDVKM. The CDR3 region is CASSSFGEGGGYTF. As DNA, the CDR3 is TGTGCCAGCTCATCCTTCGGGGAGGGAGGTGGCTACACCTTC.